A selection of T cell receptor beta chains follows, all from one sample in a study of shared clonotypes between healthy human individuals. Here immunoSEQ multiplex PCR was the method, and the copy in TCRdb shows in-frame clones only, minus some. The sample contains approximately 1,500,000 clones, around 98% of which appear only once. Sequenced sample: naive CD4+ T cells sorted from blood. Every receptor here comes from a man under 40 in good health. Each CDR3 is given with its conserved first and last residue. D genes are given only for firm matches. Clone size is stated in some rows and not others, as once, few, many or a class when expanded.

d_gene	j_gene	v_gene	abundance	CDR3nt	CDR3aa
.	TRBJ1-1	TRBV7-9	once	TGTGCCAGCAGCTTCGGTCACACTGAAGCTTTCTTT	CASSFGHTEAFF
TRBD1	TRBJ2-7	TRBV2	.	TGTGCCAGCAGACCCCAGGGGACAGGGGTCCCCTTC	CASRPQGTGVPF
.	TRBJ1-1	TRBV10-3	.	TGTGCCATCAGTGACTCGGTCGAGGCTTTCTTT	CAISDSVEAFF
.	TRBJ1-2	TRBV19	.	TGTGCCAGTAGTTTCGAGGTTGGGACTTCTACTAACTATGGCTACACCTTC	CASSFEVGTSTNYGYTF
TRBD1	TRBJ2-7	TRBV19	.	TGTGCCAGTAGTATCCGGGACAGGGGATACGAGCAGTACTTC	CASSIRDRGYEQYF
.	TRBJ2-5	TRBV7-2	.	TGTGCCAGCAGGGAGGACTGGGGGACGCAAGAGACCCAGTACTTC	CASREDWGTQETQYF
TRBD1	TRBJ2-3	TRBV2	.	TGTGCCAGTAGGGGACAGGGGGCGTTTGTTACGCAGTATTTT	CASRGQGAFVTQYF
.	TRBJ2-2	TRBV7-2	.	TGTGCCAGCAGCTGGGGCTACACCGGGGAGCTGTTTTTT	CASSWGYTGELFF
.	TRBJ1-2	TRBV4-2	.	TGTGCCAGCAGCCAAGCGATGGGGGATGGCTACACCTTC	CASSQAMGDGYTF
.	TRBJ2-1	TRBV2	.	TGTGCCAGCAGTGTGACCGCAGTCTCCTACAATGAGCAGTTCTTC	CASSVTAVSYNEQFF
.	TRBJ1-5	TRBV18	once	TGTGCCAGCTCACCACAAGATAGCAATCAGCCCCAGCATTTT	CASSPQDSNQPQHF
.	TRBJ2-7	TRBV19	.	TGTGCCAGTAGTATAGGGGACCTCCTCTCCTACGAGCAGTACTTC	CASSIGDLLSYEQYF
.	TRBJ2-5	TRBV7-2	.	TGTGCCAGCAGCTTAATCTCCGGATTAGGAGAGACCCAGTACTTC	CASSLISGLGETQYF
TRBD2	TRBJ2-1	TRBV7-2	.	TGTGCCAGCAGCTTTACTAGCGGGGCCTACAATGAGCAGTTCTTC	CASSFTSGAYNEQFF
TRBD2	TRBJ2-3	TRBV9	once	TGTGCCAGCAGCCCCCGGCGGGGGAGCGATACGCAGTATTTT	CASSPRRGSDTQYF
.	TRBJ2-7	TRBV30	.	TGTGCCTGGAGCAAAGACAGATACGAGCAGTACTTC	CAWSKDRYEQYF
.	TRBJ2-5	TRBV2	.	TGTGCCAGCAGCCTCCGGGACACCAGAGAGACCCAGTACTTC	CASSLRDTRETQYF
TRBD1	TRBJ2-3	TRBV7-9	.	TGTGCCAGCAGCTCAAGACAGGGGCGCGCAGATACGCAGTATTTT	CASSSRQGRADTQYF
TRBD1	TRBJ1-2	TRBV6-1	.	TGTGCCAGCAGCAGACCGGGACAGGGGGCGGGCTACACCTTC	CASSRPGQGAGYTF
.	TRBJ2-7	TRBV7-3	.	TGTGCCAGCAGCTTAAGGTCCAGTGGCGAGCAGTACTTC	CASSLRSSGEQYF
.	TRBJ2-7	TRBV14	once	TGTGCCAGCAGCCCTCGGGTAGGAGGGATTAATACCTACGAGCAGTACTTC	CASSPRVGGINTYEQYF
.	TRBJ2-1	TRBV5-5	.	TGTGCCAGCAGCTACTCCACCTACAATGAGCAGTTCTTC	CASSYSTYNEQFF
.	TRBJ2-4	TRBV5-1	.	TGCGCCAGCAGCTTGGCCCCAGACCTAGCCAAAAACATTCAGTACTTC	CASSLAPDLAKNIQYF
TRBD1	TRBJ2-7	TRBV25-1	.	TGTGCCAGCAGTGAAGGGGGACAGGGGGTCTACGAGCAGTACTTC	CASSEGGQGVYEQYF
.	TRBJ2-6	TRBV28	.	TGTGCCAGCAGAACCTTAGGTTCTGGGGCCAACGTCCTGACTTTC	CASRTLGSGANVLTF
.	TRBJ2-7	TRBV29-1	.	TGCAGCGCCCTCGCGGACAGTCCCTACGAGCAGTACTTC	CSALADSPYEQYF
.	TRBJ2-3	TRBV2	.	TGTGCCAGCATATACACAGATACGCAGTATTTT	CASIYTDTQYF
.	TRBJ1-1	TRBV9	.	TGTGCCAGCAGCGTAGAAGGTCGGACTGAAGCTTTCTTT	CASSVEGRTEAFF
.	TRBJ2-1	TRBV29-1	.	TGCAGCGTTGGGGGCGAATACAATGAGCAGTTCTTC	CSVGGEYNEQFF
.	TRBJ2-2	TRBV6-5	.	TGTGCCAGCAGGAACAGGGAAATGGGGGAGCTGTTTTTT	CASRNREMGELFF
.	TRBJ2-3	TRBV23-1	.	TGCGCCAGCAGTCAAAGAACAGAGTCCCTCACAGATACGCAGTATTTT	CASSQRTESLTDTQYF
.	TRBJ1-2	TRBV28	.	TGTGCCAGCAGCCGTAACAGGCCCCCGGGTGGCTACACCTTC	CASSRNRPPGGYTF
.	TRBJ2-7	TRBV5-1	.	TGCGCCACCAGAGTCTGGGACGGAGCCTACGAGCAGTACTTC	CATRVWDGAYEQYF
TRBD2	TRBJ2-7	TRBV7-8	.	TGTGCCAGCAGCTTAGCCCAGGCTAGCGGGACCTTCTCCTACGAGCAGTACTTC	CASSLAQASGTFSYEQYF